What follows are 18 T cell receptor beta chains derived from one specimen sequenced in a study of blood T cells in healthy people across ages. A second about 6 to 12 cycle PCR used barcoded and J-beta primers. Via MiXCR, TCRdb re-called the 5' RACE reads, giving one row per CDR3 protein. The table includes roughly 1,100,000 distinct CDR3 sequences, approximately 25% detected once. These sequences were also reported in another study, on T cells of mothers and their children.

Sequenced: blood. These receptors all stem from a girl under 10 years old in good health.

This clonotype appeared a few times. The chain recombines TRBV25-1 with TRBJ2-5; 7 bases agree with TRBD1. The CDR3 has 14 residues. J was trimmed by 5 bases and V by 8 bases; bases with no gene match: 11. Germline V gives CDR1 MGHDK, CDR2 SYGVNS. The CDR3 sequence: CASGKGQARETQYF. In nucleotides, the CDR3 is TGTGCCAGCGGAAAAGGACAGGCCCGGGAGACCCAGTACTTC.

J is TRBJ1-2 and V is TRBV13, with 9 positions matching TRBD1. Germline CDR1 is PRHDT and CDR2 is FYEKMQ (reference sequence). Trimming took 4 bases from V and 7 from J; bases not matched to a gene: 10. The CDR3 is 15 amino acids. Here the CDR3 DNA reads TGTGCCAGCAGCTCAACAGGGGGCTGGAGGGGTGGCTACACCTTC. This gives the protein CASSSTGGWRGGYTF.

CDR3 DNA sequence: TGTGCCAGCAGTCCACGGACTGGGCTCGAGCAGTACTTC. Translated, it gives CASSPRTGLEQYF. The chain joins TRBV28 to TRBJ2-7, with D maybe TRBD2 (5 bases). Germline-derived CDR1 and CDR2 are MDHEN and SYDVKM. The germline V and J ends were trimmed by 5 bases and 6 bases, with 14 bases remaining between them. There are 13 residues in the CDR3.

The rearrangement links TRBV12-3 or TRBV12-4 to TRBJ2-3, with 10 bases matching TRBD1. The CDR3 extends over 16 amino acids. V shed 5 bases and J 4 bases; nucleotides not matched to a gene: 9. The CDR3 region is CASSLWGQGIPDTQYF. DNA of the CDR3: TGTGCCAGCAGTCTCTGGGGACAGGGGATTCCAGATACGCAGTATTTT.

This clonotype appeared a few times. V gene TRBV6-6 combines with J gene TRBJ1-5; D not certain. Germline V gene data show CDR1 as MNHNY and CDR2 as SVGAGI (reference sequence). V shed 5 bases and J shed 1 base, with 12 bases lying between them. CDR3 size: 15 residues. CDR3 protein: CASSPRVGSNQPQHF. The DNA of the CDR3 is TGTGCCAGCAGTCCGAGGGTAGGGAGCAATCAGCCCCAGCATTTT.

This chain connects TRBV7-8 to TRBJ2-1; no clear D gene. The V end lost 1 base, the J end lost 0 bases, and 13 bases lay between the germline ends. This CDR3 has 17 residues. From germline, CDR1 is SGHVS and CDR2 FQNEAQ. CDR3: CASSLESGQRSYNEQFF. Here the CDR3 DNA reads TGTGCCAGCAGCTTAGAGAGTGGGCAACGCTCCTACAATGAGCAGTTCTTC.

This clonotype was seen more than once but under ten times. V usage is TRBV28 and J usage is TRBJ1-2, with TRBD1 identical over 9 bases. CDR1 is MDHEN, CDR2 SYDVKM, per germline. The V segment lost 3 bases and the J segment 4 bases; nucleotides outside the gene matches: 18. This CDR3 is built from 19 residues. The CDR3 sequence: CASSFNDDWTGELLYGYTF. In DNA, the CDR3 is TGTGCCAGCAGTTTTAACGATGATTGGACAGGGGAACTTCTCTATGGCTACACCTTC.

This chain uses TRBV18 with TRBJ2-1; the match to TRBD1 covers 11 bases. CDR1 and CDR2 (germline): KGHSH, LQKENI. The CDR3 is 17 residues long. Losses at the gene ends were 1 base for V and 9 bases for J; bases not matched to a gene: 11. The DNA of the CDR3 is TGTGCCAGCTCACCACTGGACAGGGGGCTCTTCGAGGGTGAGCAGTTCTTC. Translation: CASSPLDRGLFEGEQFF.

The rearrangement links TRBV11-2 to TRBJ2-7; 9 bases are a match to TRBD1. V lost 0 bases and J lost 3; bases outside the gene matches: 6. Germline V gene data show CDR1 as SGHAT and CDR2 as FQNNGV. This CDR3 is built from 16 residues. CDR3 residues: CASSLDQQGAGYEQYF. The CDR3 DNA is TGTGCCAGCAGCTTAGATCAACAGGGGGCTGGCTACGAGCAGTACTTC.

CDR3 sequence reads: CASSQTSSGANVLTF. Written as DNA, the CDR3 is TGTGCCAGCTCCCAGACTAGCTCTGGGGCCAACGTCCTGACTTTC. The chain is built from TRBV6-4 and TRBJ2-6; D might be TRBD2 (6 bases). CDR3 length equals 15 residues. Trimming took 8 bases from V and 0 from J, leaving 11 bases between them. CDR1 is MRHNA and CDR2 is SNTAGT in the germline V gene.

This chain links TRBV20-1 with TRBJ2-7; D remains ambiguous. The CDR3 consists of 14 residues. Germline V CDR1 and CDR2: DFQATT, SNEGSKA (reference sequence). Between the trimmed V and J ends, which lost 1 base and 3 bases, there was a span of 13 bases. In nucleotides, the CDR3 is TGCAGTGCTAGAGCCGGGCCGGGTAGCTACGAGCAGTACTTC. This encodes CSARAGPGSYEQYF.

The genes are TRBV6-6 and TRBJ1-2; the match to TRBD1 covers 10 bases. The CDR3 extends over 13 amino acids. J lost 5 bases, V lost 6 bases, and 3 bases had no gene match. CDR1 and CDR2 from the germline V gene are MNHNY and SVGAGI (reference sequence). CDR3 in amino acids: CASSTGQGYGYTF. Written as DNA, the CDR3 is TGTGCCAGCAGCACGGGACAGGGGTATGGCTACACCTTC.

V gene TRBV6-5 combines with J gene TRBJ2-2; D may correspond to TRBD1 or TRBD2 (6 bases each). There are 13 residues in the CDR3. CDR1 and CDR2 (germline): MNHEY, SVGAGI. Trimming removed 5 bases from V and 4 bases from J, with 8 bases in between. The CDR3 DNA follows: TGTGCCAGCAGTGAGGGGGGCACCGGGGAGCTGTTTTTT. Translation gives CASSEGGTGELFF.

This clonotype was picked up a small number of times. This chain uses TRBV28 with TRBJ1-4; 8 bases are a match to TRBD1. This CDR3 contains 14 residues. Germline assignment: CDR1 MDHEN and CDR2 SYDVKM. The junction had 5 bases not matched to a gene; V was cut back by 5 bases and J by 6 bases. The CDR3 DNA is TGTGCCAGCAGTGCAGGGGGCGGGTATGAAAAACTGTTTTTT. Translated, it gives CASSAGGGYEKLFF.

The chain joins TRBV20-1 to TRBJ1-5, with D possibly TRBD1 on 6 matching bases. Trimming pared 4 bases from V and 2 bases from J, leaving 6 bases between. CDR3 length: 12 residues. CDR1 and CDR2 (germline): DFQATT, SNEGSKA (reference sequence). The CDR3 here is CSANRGNQPQHF. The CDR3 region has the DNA TGCAGTGCTAACAGGGGCAATCAGCCCCAGCATTTT.

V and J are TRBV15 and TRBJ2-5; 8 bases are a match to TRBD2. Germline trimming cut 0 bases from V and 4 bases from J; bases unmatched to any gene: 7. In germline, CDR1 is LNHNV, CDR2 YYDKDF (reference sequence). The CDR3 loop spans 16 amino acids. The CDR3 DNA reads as TGTGCCACCAGCAGAGATCGGTTAGCGGGGCTAGAGACCCAGTACTTC. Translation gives CATSRDRLAGLETQYF.

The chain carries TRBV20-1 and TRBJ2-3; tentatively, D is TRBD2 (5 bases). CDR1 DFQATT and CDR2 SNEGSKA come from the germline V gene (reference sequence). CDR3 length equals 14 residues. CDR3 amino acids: CSASWGVGTDTQYF. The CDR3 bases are TGCAGCGCCTCATGGGGAGTAGGAACAGATACGCAGTATTTT.

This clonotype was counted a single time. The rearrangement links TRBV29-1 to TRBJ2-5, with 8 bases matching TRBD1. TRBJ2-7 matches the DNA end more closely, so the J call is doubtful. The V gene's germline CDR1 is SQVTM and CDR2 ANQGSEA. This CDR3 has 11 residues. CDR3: CSGTGINEQYF. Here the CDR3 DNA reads TGCAGCGGGACAGGGATCAACGAGCAGTACTTC.